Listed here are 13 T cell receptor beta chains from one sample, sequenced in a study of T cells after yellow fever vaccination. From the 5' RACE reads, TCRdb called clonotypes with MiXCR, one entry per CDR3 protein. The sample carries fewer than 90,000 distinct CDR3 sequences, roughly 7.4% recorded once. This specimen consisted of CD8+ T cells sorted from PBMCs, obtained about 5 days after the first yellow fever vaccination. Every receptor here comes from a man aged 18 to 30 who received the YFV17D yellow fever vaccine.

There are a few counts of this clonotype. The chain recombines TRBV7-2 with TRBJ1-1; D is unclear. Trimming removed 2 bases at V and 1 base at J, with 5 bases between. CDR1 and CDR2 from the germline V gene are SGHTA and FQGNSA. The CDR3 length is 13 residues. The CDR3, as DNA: TGTGCCAGCAGCTTACTGTCGAACACTGAAGCTTTCTTT. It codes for CASSLLSNTEAFF.

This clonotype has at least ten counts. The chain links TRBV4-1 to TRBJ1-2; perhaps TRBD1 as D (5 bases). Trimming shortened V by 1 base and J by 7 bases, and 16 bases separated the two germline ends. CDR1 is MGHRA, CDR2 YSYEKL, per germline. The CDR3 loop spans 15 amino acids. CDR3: CASSQVIPGDGGYTF. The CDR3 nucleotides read TGCGCCAGCAGCCAAGTCATTCCGGGGGACGGTGGCTACACCTTC.

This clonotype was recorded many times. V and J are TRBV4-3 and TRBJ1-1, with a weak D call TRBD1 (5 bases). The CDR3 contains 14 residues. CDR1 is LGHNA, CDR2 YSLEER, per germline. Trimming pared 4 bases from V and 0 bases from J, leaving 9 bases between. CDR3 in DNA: TGCGCCAGCAGCCCCGGGGGGATGAACACTGAAGCTTTCTTT. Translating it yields CASSPGGMNTEAFF.

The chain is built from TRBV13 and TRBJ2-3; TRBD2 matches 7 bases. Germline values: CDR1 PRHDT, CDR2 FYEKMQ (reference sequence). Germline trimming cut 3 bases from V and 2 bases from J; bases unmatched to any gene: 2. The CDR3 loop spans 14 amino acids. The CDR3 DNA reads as TGTGCCAGCAGCTTCGGGGGGTTCACAGATACGCAGTATTTT. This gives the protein CASSFGGFTDTQYF.

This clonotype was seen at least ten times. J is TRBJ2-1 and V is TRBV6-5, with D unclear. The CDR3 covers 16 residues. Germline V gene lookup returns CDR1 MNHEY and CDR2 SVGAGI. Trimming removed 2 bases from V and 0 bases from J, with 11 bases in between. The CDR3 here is CASSYGNPSSYNEQFF. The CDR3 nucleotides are TGTGCCAGCAGTTACGGTAACCCGAGCTCCTACAATGAGCAGTTCTTC.

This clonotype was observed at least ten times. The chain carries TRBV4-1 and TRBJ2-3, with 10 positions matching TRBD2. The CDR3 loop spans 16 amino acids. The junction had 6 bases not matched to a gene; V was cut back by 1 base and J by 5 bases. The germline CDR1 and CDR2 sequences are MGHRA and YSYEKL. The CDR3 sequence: CASSQVASGGRDTQYF. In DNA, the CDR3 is TGCGCCAGCAGCCAAGTGGCTAGCGGGGGAAGAGATACGCAGTATTTT.

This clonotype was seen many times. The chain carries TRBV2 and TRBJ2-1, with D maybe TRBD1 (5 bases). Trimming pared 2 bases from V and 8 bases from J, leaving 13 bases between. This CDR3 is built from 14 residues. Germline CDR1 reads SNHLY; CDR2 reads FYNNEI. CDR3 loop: CASSERGWKDEQFF. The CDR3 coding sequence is TGTGCCAGCAGTGAAAGGGGCTGGAAGGATGAGCAGTTCTTC.

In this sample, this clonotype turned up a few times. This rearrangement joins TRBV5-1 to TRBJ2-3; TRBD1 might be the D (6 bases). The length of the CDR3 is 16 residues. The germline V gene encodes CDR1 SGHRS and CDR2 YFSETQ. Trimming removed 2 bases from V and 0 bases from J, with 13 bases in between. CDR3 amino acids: CASSFFWDKSTDTQYF. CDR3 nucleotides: TGCGCCAGCAGCTTTTTTTGGGACAAAAGCACAGATACGCAGTATTTT.

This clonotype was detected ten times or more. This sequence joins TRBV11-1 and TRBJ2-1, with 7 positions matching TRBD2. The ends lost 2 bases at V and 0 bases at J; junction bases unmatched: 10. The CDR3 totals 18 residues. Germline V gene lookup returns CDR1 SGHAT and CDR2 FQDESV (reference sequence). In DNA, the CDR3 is TGTGCCAGCAGCTTATTTCCCCAGCGGGGAAGCTCCTACAATGAGCAGTTCTTC. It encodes CASSLFPQRGSSYNEQFF.

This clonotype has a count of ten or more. Here the CDR3 reads CASSYWEGQGNEQFF. CDR3 DNA: TGTGCCAGCAGTTACTGGGAGGGACAGGGCAATGAGCAGTTCTTC. The chain combines TRBV6-5 with TRBJ2-1, with 9 bases aligning to TRBD1. V was pared by 1 base and J by 6 bases, with 4 bases of the junction left unmatched. Germline values: CDR1 MNHEY, CDR2 SVGAGI. This CDR3 is built from 15 residues.

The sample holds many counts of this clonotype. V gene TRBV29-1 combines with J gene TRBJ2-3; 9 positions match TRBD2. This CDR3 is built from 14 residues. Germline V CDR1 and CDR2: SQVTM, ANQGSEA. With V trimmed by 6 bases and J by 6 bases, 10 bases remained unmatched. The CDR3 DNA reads TGCAGCGTGGGACTAGCATCACCCTCCGATACGCAGTATTTT. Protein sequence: CSVGLASPSDTQYF.

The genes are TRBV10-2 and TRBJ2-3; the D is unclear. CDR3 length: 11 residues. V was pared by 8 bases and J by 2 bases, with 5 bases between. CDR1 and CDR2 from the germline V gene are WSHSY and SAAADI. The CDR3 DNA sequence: TGCGCCAGCGGGGTCACAGATACGCAGTATTTT. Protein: CASGVTDTQYF.

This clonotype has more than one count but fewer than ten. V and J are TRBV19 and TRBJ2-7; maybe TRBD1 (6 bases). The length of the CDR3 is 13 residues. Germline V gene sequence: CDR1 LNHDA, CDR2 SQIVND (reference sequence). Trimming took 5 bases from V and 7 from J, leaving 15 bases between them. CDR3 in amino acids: CASSVRRGWEQYV. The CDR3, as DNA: TGTGCCAGTAGTGTGCGCAGGGGATGGGAGCAGTACGTC.